Below are 24 T cell receptor beta chains sequenced from a single sample in a study of control samples from healthy donors and cancer patients. Sequenced by immunoSEQ multiplex PCR; TCRdb stores in-frame clones only, minus some. Among 150,000 to 160,000 clones listed, over 90% were seen once. What was sequenced was blood. All receptors derive from a man aged 45-65 years in good health.

The rearrangement links TRBV14 to TRBJ2-1, with TRBD1 matching 8 bases. Germline V gene sequence: CDR1 SGHDN, CDR2 FVKESK. The CDR3 consists of 18 residues. Trimming took 5 bases from V and 5 from J; bases not matched to a gene: 17. In DNA, the CDR3 is TGTGCCAGCAGCGTAGAGAGGTCAATGGGACAGGTTAACAATGAGCAGTTCTTC. It specifies CASSVERSMGQVNNEQFF.

This clone was counted once. The rearrangement links TRBV28 to TRBJ1-5; no definite D call. Germline lookup yields CDR1 MDHEN and CDR2 SYDVKM. V gave up 1 base and J gave up 1 base, with 11 bases separating them. The CDR3 length is 16 residues. In DNA, the CDR3 is TGTGCCAGCAGTTTATACCGCCTGGGGAGCAATCAGCCCCAGCATTTT. Translating it yields CASSLYRLGSNQPQHF.

The rearrangement joins TRBV2 to TRBJ1-4, with 9 nucleotides matching TRBD1. The CDR3 is 16 amino acids. V trimming: 4 bases; J trimming: 3 bases; junction bases outside the gene matches: 6. Germline V lookup: CDR1 SNHLY, CDR2 FYNNEI. In DNA, the CDR3 is TGTGCCAGCAGTGTTTTGGACAGGGGATCTAATGAAAAACTGTTTTTT. This translates into CASSVLDRGSNEKLFF.

This sequence joins TRBV21-1 and TRBJ1-5. TRBV21-1 is marked as a pseudogene. The CDR3 is 15 residues long. The CDR3 here is CASSKRGGGNQPQHF. CDR3 DNA: TGTGCCAGCAGCAAGAGGGGGGGAGGCAATCAGCCCCAGCATTTT.

J is TRBJ1-5 and V is TRBV6-1; 8 nucleotides match TRBD1. Per germline, CDR1 MNHNS and CDR2 SASEGT. CDR3 length: 16 residues. V was clipped by 2 bases and J by 4 bases; unmatched bases: 7. CDR3 sequence reads: CASSERSWTGNQPQHF. The CDR3 DNA is TGTGCCAGCAGTGAACGGAGCTGGACAGGGAATCAGCCCCAGCATTTT.

This clone appeared a single time. V and J are TRBV2 and TRBJ2-2, with D maybe TRBD2 (5 bases). The germline V gene encodes CDR1 SNHLY and CDR2 FYNNEI. This CDR3 comprises 14 residues. Trimming removed 7 bases at V and 4 bases at J, with 13 bases between. The CDR3 reads CASTRDLGTGELFF. CDR3 sequence (DNA): TGTGCCAGCACCCGGGATCTGGGCACCGGGGAGCTGTTTTTT.

V usage is TRBV5-1 and J usage is TRBJ2-3, with 12 bases identical to TRBD1. CDR1 is SGHRS and CDR2 is YFSETQ in the germline V gene. The length of the CDR3 is 17 residues. The trim removed 0 bases at V and 8 bases at J, leaving 10 bases unmatched. CDR3 sequence (DNA): TGCGCCAGCAGCTTGGAAGGACCCGGGACAGGGGGCTCTACGCAGTATTTT. As protein: CASSLEGPGTGGSTQYF.

The V gene is TRBV29-1, the J gene TRBJ2-3; 8 bases fit TRBD1. CDR1 and CDR2 (germline): SQVTM, ANQGSEA. The CDR3 runs to 14 residues. The V gene end was trimmed by 5 bases and the J gene end by 5 bases; junction bases not matched to a gene: 9. CDR3 in amino acids: CSVIPRGLGDTQYF. CDR3 bases: TGCAGCGTTATCCCCAGGGGGCTTGGAGATACGCAGTATTTT.

The V call is TRBV5-1, the J call TRBJ2-1, with D unclear. Trimming pared 4 bases from V and 7 bases from J, leaving 9 bases between. Germline CDR1 and CDR2: SGHRS and YFSETQ. The CDR3 length is 12 residues. The CDR3 is CASSVIGNEQFF. For the CDR3, the DNA is TGCGCCAGCAGCGTGATCGGGAATGAGCAGTTCTTC.

The chain recombines TRBV3-1 (or the pseudogene TRBV3-2) with TRBJ2-5; D perhaps matches TRBD2 (6 bases). The germline gives CDR1 LGHDT, CDR2 YNNKEL (reference sequence). This CDR3 contains 15 residues. V was cut by 2 bases and J by 4 bases, with 14 bases left in between. This CDR3 reads CASSQSGPRGETQYF. In DNA, the CDR3 is TGTGCCAGCAGCCAATCAGGACCGCGGGGAGAGACCCAGTACTTC.

The chain links TRBV5-1 to TRBJ2-1; 7 bases are shared with TRBD2. V was clipped by 4 bases and J by 6 bases; unmatched bases: 13. This CDR3 region has 16 residues. In germline, CDR1 is SGHRS, CDR2 YFSETQ. In DNA, the CDR3 is TGCGCCAGCAGCCCGCTTGGCGCGGGGAGGGGCAATGAGCAGTTCTTC. Translated, it gives CASSPLGAGRGNEQFF. Combining the CDR3 with reference TRBV5-1 and TRBJ2-1 gives the whole variable domain KAGVTQTPRYLIKTRGQQVTLSCSPISGHRSVSWYQQTPGQGLQFLFEYFSETQRNKGNFPGRFSGRQFSNSRSEMNVSTLELGDSALYLCASSPLGAGRGNEQFFGPGTRLTVL.

The V and J genes are TRBV25-1 and TRBJ2-7, with TRBD1 matching over 10 bases. The junction had 6 bases not matched to a gene; V was cut back by 3 bases and J by 7 bases. CDR3 length: 14 residues. The V gene's germline CDR1 is MGHDK and CDR2 SYGVNS. The CDR3 sequence: CASSEGTGAGEQYF. For the CDR3, the DNA is TGTGCCAGCAGTGAGGGGACAGGGGCCGGGGAGCAGTACTTC.

CDR3 sequence reads: CASSQVLGEQFF. The CDR3 DNA reads TGTGCCAGCAGCCAAGTATTGGGGGAGCAGTTCTTC. V usage is TRBV3-1 (or the pseudogene TRBV3-2) and J usage is TRBJ2-1; D is uncertain. The germline V and J ends were trimmed by 1 base and 10 bases, with 8 bases remaining between them. Germline V lookup: CDR1 LGHDT, CDR2 YNNKEL (reference sequence). The CDR3 is 12 amino acids.

The rearrangement joins TRBV9 to TRBJ2-5; 7 bases align to TRBD1. Per germline, CDR1 SGDLS and CDR2 YYNGEE. V dropped 2 bases and J dropped 5; count of bases not matched to a gene: 9. The CDR3 is 15 residues long. The CDR3 reads CASSVRQGQMETQYF. CDR3 DNA: TGTGCCAGCAGCGTTCGACAGGGTCAGATGGAGACCCAGTACTTC.

This rearrangement joins TRBV9 to TRBJ2-7; TRBD2 matches 7 bases. The V gene end was trimmed by 5 bases and the J gene end by 3 bases; junction bases not matched to a gene: 8. Looked up from germline, CDR1 is SGDLS and CDR2 is YYNGEE. The CDR3 runs to 14 residues. The CDR3 coding sequence is TGTGCCAGCAGTCATTGGGGAGGGATCTACGAGCAGTACTTC. The encoded protein is CASSHWGGIYEQYF. The variable domain in full, with the rest retrieved from reference TRBV9 and TRBJ2-7, is DSGVTQTPKHLITATGQRVTLRCSPRSGDLSVYWYQQSLDQGLQFLIQYYNGEERAKGNILERFSAQQFPDLHSELNLSSLELGDSALYFCASSHWGGIYEQYFGPGTRLTVT.

CDR3 amino acids: CASSSTSGSTNEQFF. The CDR3 nucleotides read TGTGCCAGCAGCTCGACTAGCGGGAGTACAAATGAGCAGTTCTTC. This chain links TRBV7-3 with TRBJ2-1; TRBD2 aligns across 12 bases. The CDR3 is 15 amino acids. V was clipped by 4 bases and J by 7 bases; unmatched bases: 5. Germline loops: CDR1 SGHTA, CDR2 FQGTGA.

The chain couples TRBV3-1 (or the pseudogene TRBV3-2) to TRBJ2-7; 7 nucleotides agree with TRBD1. V gave up 4 bases and J gave up 1 base; unmatched junction bases: 7. The CDR3 runs 15 residues. Germline-derived CDR1 and CDR2 are LGHDT and YNNKEL (reference sequence). CDR3 DNA: TGTGCCAGCAGCCCCCGAGGGGGCGGATCCTACGAGCAGTACTTC. This codes for CASSPRGGGSYEQYF.

The V and J genes are TRBV6-5 and TRBJ1-1; 7 bases map to TRBD1. The V gene's germline CDR1 is MNHEY and CDR2 SVGAGI. There are 15 residues in the CDR3. J gave up 0 bases and V 6 bases, and 7 bases lay outside the gene matches. The CDR3 region has the DNA TGTGCCAGCAGGGACCGGGACAGAGTGAACACTGAAGCTTTCTTT. This translates into CASRDRDRVNTEAFF.

The chain uses TRBV6-5 and TRBJ2-5; D is unresolved. Trimming removed 0 bases at V and 5 bases at J, with 13 bases between. Looked up from germline, CDR1 is MNHEY and CDR2 is SVGAGI. CDR3 size: 15 residues. CDR3: CASSYSMGTSETQYF. In nucleotides, the CDR3 is TGTGCCAGCAGTTACTCGATGGGCACCTCGGAGACCCAGTACTTC.

The DNA for the CDR3 is TGTGCCAGCACGGGGACAGGGGGCATGAACACTGAAGCTTTCTTT. Protein sequence: CASTGTGGMNTEAFF. The V gene is TRBV2, the J gene TRBJ1-1; 12 bases match TRBD1. CDR3 length: 15 amino acids. CDR1 and CDR2 (germline): SNHLY, FYNNEI. With 7 bases clipped from V and 0 bases from J, the junction kept 3 bases outside the gene matches.

This CDR3 is CASSLAPAQTQYF. The CDR3 DNA sequence: TGTGCCAGCAGCTTAGCCCCGGCCCAGACCCAGTACTTC. This chain joins TRBV11-3 and TRBJ2-5; D remains ambiguous. From germline, CDR1 is SGHNT and CDR2 YENEEA. The CDR3 totals 13 residues. Trimming removed 1 base from V and 6 bases from J, with 9 bases in between.

The chain carries TRBV11-2 and TRBJ2-7; no clear D. Trimming shortened V by 2 bases and J by 0 bases, and 11 bases separated the two germline ends. The germline V gene encodes CDR1 SGHAT and CDR2 FQNNGV. The CDR3 contains 15 residues. CDR3 DNA sequence: TGTGCCAGCAGCTTAATGTCTGGCAGCTCCTACGAGCAGTACTTC. This codes for CASSLMSGSSYEQYF.

The J gene is TRBJ2-1, the V gene TRBV24-1, with D perhaps matching TRBD2 (7 bases). CDR1 KGHDR and CDR2 SFDVKD come from the germline V gene. V lost 9 bases and J lost 4, with 15 bases in between. The CDR3 has 14 amino acids. The CDR3: CATSGGGYYNEQFF. The DNA of the CDR3 is TGTGCCACCTCGGGGGGCGGGTATTACAATGAGCAGTTCTTC.

This clone was seen only once. The genes are TRBV10-3 and TRBJ1-5; D might be TRBD1 (5 bases). V was trimmed by 0 bases and J by 6 bases, leaving 15 bases between them. The CDR3 contains 16 residues. CDR1 is ENHRY and CDR2 is SYGVKD in the germline V gene. This CDR3 reads CAISESAQASGQPQHF. CDR3 DNA sequence: TGTGCCATCAGTGAGTCCGCACAGGCCTCGGGTCAGCCCCAGCATTTT.